This TCR beta chain originates from a study of cytomegalovirus exposure and HLA in healthy donors. Study context: An analysis done earlier identified some 120 million unique TCR beta sequences from around 180 million T cells. Study conclusions and caveats: A later analysis reportedly identified an Asian-associated ancestry cluster as carrying fewer N-insertions than the approximately 730-donor mean. Confirmation in vitro established that three CMV-associated chains were specific for CMV antigens.

With respect to this clone: Antigen unknown.

Trimming removed 3 bases from V and 8 bases from J, with 17 bases in between. This CDR3 region has 14 residues. The germline V gene has CDR1 LNHDA and CDR2 SQIVND (reference sequence). PCR used 60 Vbeta primers and 13 Jbeta primers. The protocol was immunoSEQ multiplex PCR, while the TCRdb copy is restricted to in-frame clones and leaves out a portion. This table has 150,000 to 200,000 clones, about 73% appearing once. Among the donors, all were healthy bone marrow donors. This TCR was recovered from a woman in her thirties or forties in good health and CMV-seronegative. The chain links TRBV19 to TRBJ2-7; a weak D match, TRBD2 (6 bases). The source material was PBMCs. The CDR3: CASSIRGRGGQQYF. The CDR3 nucleotides are TGTGCCAGTAGTATTCGAGGTAGGGGAGGACAGCAGTACTTC. The whole variable domain, remainder taken from reference TRBV19 and TRBJ2-7, is DGGITQSPKYLFRKEGQNVTLSCEQNLNHDAMYWYRQDPGQGLRLIYYSQIVNDFQKGDIAEGYSVSREKKESFPLTVTSAQKNPTAFYLCASSIRGRGGQQYFGPGTRLTVT.